This TCR beta chain emerged from a study of blood T cell repertoires in COVID-19. Sequencing used immunoSEQ multiplex PCR; TCRdb keeps in-frame clones, though not all of them. The sample includes a few hundred thousand clones, around 90% seen only once; the top ten take under 3%. With 5 bases clipped from V and 2 bases from J, the junction kept 6 bases outside the gene matches. Germline CDR1 SNHLY, CDR2 FYNNEI. There are 17 residues in the CDR3. Sequencing was done on a sample of peripheral blood. The chain uses TRBV2 and TRBJ2-3; 14 nucleotides align to TRBD2. The source of this sequence is a person aged 18 to 30 with COVID-19, enrolled during active disease. This CDR3 reads CASSRTSGRTTTDTQYF. The CDR3 region has the DNA TGTGCCAGCAGTCGGACTAGCGGGAGGACGACCACAGATACGCAGTATTTT.